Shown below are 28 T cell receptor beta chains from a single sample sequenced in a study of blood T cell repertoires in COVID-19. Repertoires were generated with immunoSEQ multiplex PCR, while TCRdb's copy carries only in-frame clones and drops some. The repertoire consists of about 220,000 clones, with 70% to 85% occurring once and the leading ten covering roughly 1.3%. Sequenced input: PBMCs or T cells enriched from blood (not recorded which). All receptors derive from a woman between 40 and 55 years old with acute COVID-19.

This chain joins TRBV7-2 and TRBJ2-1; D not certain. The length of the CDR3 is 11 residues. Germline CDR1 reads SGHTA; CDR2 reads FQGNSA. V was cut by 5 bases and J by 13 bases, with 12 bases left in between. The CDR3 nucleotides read TGTGCCAGCAGCATACAAGTGTATCAGTTCTTC. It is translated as CASSIQVYQFF.

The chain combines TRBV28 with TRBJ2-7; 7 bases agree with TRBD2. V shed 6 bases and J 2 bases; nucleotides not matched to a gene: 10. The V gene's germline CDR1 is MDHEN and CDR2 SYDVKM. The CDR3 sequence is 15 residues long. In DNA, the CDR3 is TGTGCCAGCAGCGCTGGACTAGTCGCGGCCTACGAGCAGTACTTC. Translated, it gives CASSAGLVAAYEQYF.

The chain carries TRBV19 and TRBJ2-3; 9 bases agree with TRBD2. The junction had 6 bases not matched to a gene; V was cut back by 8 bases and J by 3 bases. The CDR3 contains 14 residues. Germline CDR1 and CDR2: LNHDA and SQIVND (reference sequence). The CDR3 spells CASRDAGGTDTQYF. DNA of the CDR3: TGTGCCAGTCGAGATGCGGGGGGGACAGATACGCAGTATTTT.

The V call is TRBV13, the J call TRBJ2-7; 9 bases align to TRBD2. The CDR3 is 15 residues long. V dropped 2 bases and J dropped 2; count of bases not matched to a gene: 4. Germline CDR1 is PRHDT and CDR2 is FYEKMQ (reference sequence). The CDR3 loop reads CASSLFSGSPYEQYF. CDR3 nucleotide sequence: TGTGCCAGCAGCTTATTTAGCGGGAGTCCCTACGAGCAGTACTTC.

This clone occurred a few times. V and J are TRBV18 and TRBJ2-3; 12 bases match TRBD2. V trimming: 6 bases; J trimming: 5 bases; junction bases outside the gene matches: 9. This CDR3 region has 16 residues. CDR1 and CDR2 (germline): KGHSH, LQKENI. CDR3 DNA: TGTGCCAGCTCCCCCGGACTAGCGGGAAGTAAAGATACGCAGTATTTT. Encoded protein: CASSPGLAGSKDTQYF.

The CDR3 DNA is TGTGCCAGCAGGTACGGGGGGGCGAACACCGGGGAGCTGTTTTTT. Protein product: CASRYGGANTGELFF. This sequence joins TRBV28 and TRBJ2-2; TRBD2 aligns across 8 bases. The CDR3 length is 15 residues. Germline assignment: CDR1 MDHEN and CDR2 SYDVKM. Trimming removed 6 bases from V and 0 bases from J; junction bases left unmatched: 3. Filled out from reference TRBV28 and TRBJ2-2, the complete variable domain reads DVKVTQSSRYLVKRTGEKVFLECVQDMDHENMFWYRQDPGLGLRLIYFSYDVKMKEKGDIPEGYSVSREKKERFSLILESASTNQTSMYLCASRYGGANTGELFFGEGSRLTVL.

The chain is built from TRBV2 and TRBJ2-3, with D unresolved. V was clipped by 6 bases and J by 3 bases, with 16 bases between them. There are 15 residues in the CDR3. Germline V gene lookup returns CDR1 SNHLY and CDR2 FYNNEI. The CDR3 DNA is TGTGCCAGCAGCAAGTATACTCCCAGGACAGATACGCAGTATTTT. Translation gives CASSKYTPRTDTQYF. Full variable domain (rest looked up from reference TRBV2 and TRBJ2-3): EPEVTQTPSHQVTQMGQEVILRCVPISNHLYFYWYRQILGQKVEFLVSFYNNEISEKSEIFDDQFSVERPDGSNFTLKIRSTKLEDSAMYFCASSKYTPRTDTQYFGPGTRLTVL.

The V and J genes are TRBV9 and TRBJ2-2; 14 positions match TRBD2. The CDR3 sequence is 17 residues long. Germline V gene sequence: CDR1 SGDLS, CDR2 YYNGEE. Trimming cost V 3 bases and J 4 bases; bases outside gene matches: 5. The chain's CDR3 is CASSGLAGGTTTGELFF. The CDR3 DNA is TGTGCCAGCAGCGGACTAGCGGGAGGGACGACCACCGGGGAGCTGTTTTTT.

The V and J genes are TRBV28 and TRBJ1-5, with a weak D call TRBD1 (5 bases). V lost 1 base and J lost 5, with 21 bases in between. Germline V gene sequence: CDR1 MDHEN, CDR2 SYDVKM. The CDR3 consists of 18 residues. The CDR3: CASSLFGQSPGPDQPQHF. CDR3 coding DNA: TGTGCCAGCAGTTTATTTGGACAAAGTCCAGGCCCCGATCAGCCCCAGCATTTT.

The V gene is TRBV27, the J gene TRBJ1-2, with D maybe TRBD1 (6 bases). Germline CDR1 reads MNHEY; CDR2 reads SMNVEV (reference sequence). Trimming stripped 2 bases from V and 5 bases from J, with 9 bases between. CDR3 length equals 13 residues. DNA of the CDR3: TGTGCCAGCAGTTTAAACAGGGCGTATGGCTACACCTTC. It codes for CASSLNRAYGYTF.

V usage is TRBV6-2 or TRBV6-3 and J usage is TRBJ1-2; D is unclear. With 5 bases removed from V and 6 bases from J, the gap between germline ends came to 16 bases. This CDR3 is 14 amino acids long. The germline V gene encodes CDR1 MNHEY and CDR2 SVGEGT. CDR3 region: CASSPRAPRDGYTF. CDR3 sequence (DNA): TGTGCCAGCAGTCCCCGCGCCCCGAGGGATGGCTACACCTTC.

CDR3 protein: CASSLVGSEGTQYF. The DNA for the CDR3 is TGTGCCAGCAGCTTAGTGGGTAGCGAGGGGACCCAGTACTTC. J is TRBJ2-5 and V is TRBV5-4, with D perhaps matching TRBD2 (5 bases). This CDR3 is built from 14 residues. Germline V gene lookup returns CDR1 SGHNT and CDR2 YYREEE (reference sequence). V gave up 2 bases and J gave up 7 bases, with 15 bases separating them.

CDR3 sequence (DNA): TGTGCCAGCAGCCAAGCATACCAGACTAGCGGGAGGTATGAGCAGTTCTTC. Protein sequence: CASSQAYQTSGRYEQFF. This rearrangement joins TRBV3-1 (or the pseudogene TRBV3-2) to TRBJ2-1; 13 nucleotides line up with TRBD2. V lost 1 base to trimming and J lost 8 bases; unmatched junction nucleotides: 8. The CDR3 runs 17 residues. Per germline, CDR1 LGHDT and CDR2 YNNKEL (reference sequence).

The CDR3 sequence: CASSLSKAGEQYF. The CDR3 DNA sequence: TGCGCCAGCAGCTTGAGTAAGGCGGGGGAGCAGTACTTC. This chain joins TRBV5-1 and TRBJ2-7; D is possibly TRBD2 (6 bases). V lost 1 base, J lost 7 bases, and 12 bases lay in between. This CDR3 is built from 13 residues. Germline-derived CDR1 and CDR2 are SGHRS and YFSETQ.

CDR3 DNA: TGTGCCAGCAGTTGGAGGGCGGTAACAGACCCTTACGAGCAGTACTTC. It codes for CASSWRAVTDPYEQYF. The gene calls are TRBV28 and TRBJ2-7, with D possibly being TRBD2 (6 bases). The germline CDR1 and CDR2 sequences are MDHEN and SYDVKM. V shed 4 bases and J shed 4 bases, with 20 bases lying between them. This CDR3 spans 16 amino acids.

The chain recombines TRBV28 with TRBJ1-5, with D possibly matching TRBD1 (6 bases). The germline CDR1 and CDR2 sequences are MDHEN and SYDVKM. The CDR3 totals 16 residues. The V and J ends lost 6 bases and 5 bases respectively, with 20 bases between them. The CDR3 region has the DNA TGTGCCAGCAGCGACCAAGGGCAGGGGCCTTATCAGCCCCAGCATTTT. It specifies CASSDQGQGPYQPQHF.

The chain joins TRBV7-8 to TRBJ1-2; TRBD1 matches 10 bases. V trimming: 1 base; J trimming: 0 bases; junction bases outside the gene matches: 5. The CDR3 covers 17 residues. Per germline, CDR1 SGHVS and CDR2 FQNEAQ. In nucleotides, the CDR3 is TGTGCCAGCAGCTTAGTGGGGGACAGGGGTACTAACTATGGCTACACCTTC. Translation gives CASSLVGDRGTNYGYTF.

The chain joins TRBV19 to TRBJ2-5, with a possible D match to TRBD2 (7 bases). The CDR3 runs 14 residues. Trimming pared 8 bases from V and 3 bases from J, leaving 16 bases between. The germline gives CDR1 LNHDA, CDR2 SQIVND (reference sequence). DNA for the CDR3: TGTGCCAGTGGGTCGCGGGGGCGCAAAGAGACCCAGTACTTC. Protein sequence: CASGSRGRKETQYF.

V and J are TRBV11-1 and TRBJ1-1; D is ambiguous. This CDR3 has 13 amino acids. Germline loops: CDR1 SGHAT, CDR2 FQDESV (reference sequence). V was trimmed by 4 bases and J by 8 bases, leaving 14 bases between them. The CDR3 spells CASSSGGGTEAFF. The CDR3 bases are TGTGCCAGCAGCTCGGGAGGAGGAACCGAAGCTTTCTTT. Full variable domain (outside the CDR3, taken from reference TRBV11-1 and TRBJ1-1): EAEVAQSPRYKITEKSQAVAFWCDPISGHATLYWYRQILGQGPELLVQFQDESVVDDSQLPKDRFSAERLKGVDSTLKIQPAELGDSAMYLCASSSGGGTEAFFGQGTRLTVV.

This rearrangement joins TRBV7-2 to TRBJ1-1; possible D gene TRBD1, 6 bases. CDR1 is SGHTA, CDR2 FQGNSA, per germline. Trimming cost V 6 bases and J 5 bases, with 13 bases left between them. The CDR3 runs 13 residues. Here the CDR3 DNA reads TGTGCCAGCAGACAGGGAAGATGGACTGAAGCTTTCTTT. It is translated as CASRQGRWTEAFF.

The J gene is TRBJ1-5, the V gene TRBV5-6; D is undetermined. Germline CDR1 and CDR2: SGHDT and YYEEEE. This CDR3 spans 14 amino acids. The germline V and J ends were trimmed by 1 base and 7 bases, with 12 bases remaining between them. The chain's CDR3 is CASSLWGVGQPQHF. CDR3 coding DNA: TGTGCCAGCAGCTTGTGGGGAGTCGGGCAGCCCCAGCATTTT. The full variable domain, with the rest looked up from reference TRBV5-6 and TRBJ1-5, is DAGVTQSPTHLIKTRGQQVTLRCSPKSGHDTVSWYQQALGQGPQFIFQYYEEEERQRGNFPDRFSGHQFPNYSSELNVNALLLGDSALYLCASSLWGVGQPQHFGDGTRLSIL.

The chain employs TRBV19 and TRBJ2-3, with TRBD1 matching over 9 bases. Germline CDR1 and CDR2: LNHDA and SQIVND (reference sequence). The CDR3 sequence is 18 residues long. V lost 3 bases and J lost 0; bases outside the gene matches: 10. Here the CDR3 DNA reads TGTGCCAGTAGTATGAGGTTCTTGGACAGGGGTAGCACAGATACGCAGTATTTT. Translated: CASSMRFLDRGSTDTQYF.

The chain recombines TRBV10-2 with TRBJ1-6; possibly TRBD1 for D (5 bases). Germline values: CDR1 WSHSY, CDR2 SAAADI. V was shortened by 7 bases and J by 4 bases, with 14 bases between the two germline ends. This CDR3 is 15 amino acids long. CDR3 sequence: CASTTGLPYNSPLHF. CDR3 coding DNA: TGCGCCAGCACAACAGGCTTACCTTATAATTCACCCCTCCACTTT.

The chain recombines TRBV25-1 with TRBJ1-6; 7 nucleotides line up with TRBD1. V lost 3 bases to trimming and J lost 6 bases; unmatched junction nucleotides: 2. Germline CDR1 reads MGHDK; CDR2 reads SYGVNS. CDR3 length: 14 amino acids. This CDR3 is CASSEGTANSPLHF. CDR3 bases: TGTGCCAGCAGTGAGGGGACAGCTAATTCACCCCTCCACTTT.

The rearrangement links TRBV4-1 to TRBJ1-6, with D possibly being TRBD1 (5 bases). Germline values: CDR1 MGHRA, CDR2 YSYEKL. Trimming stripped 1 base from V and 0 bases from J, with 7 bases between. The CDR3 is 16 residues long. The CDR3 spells CASSQGQSSYNSPLHF. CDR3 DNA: TGCGCCAGCAGCCAAGGACAGAGCTCCTATAATTCACCCCTCCACTTT.

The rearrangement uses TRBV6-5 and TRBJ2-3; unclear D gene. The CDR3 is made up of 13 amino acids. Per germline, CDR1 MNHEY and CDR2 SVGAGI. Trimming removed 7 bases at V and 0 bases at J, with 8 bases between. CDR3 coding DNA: TGTGCCAGCATAGAGGATAGCACAGATACGCAGTATTTT. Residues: CASIEDSTDTQYF.

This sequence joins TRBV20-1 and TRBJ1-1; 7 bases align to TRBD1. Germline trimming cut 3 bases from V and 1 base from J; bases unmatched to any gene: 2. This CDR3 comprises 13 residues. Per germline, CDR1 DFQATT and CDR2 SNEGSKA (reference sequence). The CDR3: CSASGQANTEAFF. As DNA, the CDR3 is TGCAGTGCTAGTGGACAGGCGAACACTGAAGCTTTCTTT.

The CDR3 loop is CASSYSGSTGNTIYF. CDR3 coding DNA: TGTGCCAGCAGTTACTCCGGGAGTACTGGAAACACCATATATTTT. The chain uses TRBV6-5 and TRBJ1-3; unclear D gene. The CDR3 runs 15 residues. Per germline, CDR1 MNHEY and CDR2 SVGAGI. The V end was cut by 0 bases, the J end by 2 bases, with 8 bases between.